The 10 T cell receptor beta chains below come from one sample, sequenced in a study of identical twins. Using its own MiXCR run on the 5' RACE reads, TCRdb lists one record per CDR3 protein. This sample has approximately 600,000 distinct CDR3 sequences, with 7.1% found just once. The same sample was also used in a study of yellow fever vaccine responses in identical twins.

Sequenced material: PBMCs. These receptors were taken from a young woman in good health.

This clonotype has a count of ten or more. The chain couples TRBV28 to TRBJ2-4; 7 bases line up with TRBD1. Germline V gene data show CDR1 as MDHEN and CDR2 as SYDVKM. The CDR3 is 17 amino acids. V dropped 8 bases and J dropped 0; count of bases not matched to a gene: 13. The CDR3 DNA is TGTGCCAGCCCGGGACAGAGCCTTGGGGTAGCCAAAAACATTCAGTACTTC. Its translation: CASPGQSLGVAKNIQYF.

There are many counts of this clonotype. The rearrangement joins TRBV6-1 to TRBJ2-4; TRBD2 matches 8 bases. The CDR3 sequence is 15 residues long. Germline V gene data show CDR1 as MNHNS and CDR2 as SASEGT. J was trimmed by 7 bases and V by 6 bases; bases with no gene match: 11. CDR3 nucleotide sequence: TGTGCCAGCAGCCCCGCCGGGGGGGTGATGAACATTCAGTACTTC. Translated: CASSPAGGVMNIQYF.

The chain carries TRBV6-1 and TRBJ2-2; tentatively, D is TRBD2 (5 bases). Between the trimmed V and J ends, which lost 3 bases and 5 bases, there was a span of 10 bases. The CDR3 contains 14 residues. Germline CDR1 MNHNS, CDR2 SASEGT. The CDR3 nucleotides are TGTGCCAGCAGTGATCTGGGAGAAACCGGGGAGCTGTTTTTT. It specifies CASSDLGETGELFF.

This clonotype was observed a few times. J is TRBJ2-7 and V is TRBV2; D not resolved. Germline V gene sequence: CDR1 SNHLY, CDR2 FYNNEI. The CDR3 totals 12 residues. The V and J ends lost 3 bases and 2 bases respectively, with 5 bases between them. CDR3 nucleotide sequence: TGTGCCAGCAGTGATTATACCTACGAGCAGTACTTC. Its protein is CASSDYTYEQYF.

This clonotype has a count of ten or more. The rearrangement uses TRBV12-3 or TRBV12-4 and TRBJ1-2; TRBD1 matches 8 bases. The CDR3 is 13 residues long. The ends lost 7 bases at V and 4 bases at J; junction bases unmatched: 5. The CDR3: CASTLDRGYGYTF. CDR3 DNA: TGTGCCAGCACTCTCGACAGGGGCTATGGCTACACCTTC.

This clonotype was seen only a few times. V gene TRBV6-5 combines with J gene TRBJ2-4; 7 positions agree with TRBD1. V lost 5 bases, J lost 4 bases, and 8 bases stayed unmatched. There are 15 residues in the CDR3. The germline V gene has CDR1 MNHEY and CDR2 SVGAGI. The CDR3 coding sequence is TGTGCCAGCAGTCCTCGATCGGGACAGAAAAACATTCAGTACTTC. As protein: CASSPRSGQKNIQYF.

This clonotype was seen only a few times. The gene calls are TRBV3-1 and TRBJ1-4, with D unclear. Germline V gives CDR1 LGHDT, CDR2 YNNKEL (reference sequence). This CDR3 is built from 14 residues. The ends were cut back, 0 bases at V and 8 bases at J, with 10 bases in the middle. The CDR3: CASSQDTVQEKLFF. CDR3 nucleotides: TGTGCCAGCAGCCAAGACACAGTGCAAGAAAAACTGTTTTTT.

The chain uses TRBV5-1 and TRBJ2-3; tentative D call: TRBD1 (5 bases). The germline CDR1 and CDR2 sequences are SGHRS and YFSETQ. Trimming cost V 2 bases and J 4 bases, with 11 bases left between them. The CDR3 length is 14 residues. The CDR3 here is CASSLYRSSDTQYF. In DNA form, the CDR3 reads TGCGCCAGCAGCTTATACAGGAGCTCAGATACGCAGTATTTT.

This clonotype was observed a handful of times. The V call is TRBV20-1, the J call TRBJ1-1; the D gene is possibly TRBD1 (6 bases). V was clipped by 2 bases and J by 6 bases, with 10 bases between them. CDR1 and CDR2 (germline): DFQATT, SNEGSKA (reference sequence). This CDR3 contains 12 residues. The CDR3 is CSARRQGSEAFF. CDR3 sequence (DNA): TGCAGTGCTAGAAGGCAGGGGTCTGAAGCTTTCTTT.

The V gene is TRBV2, the J gene TRBJ2-1, with 13 bases fitting TRBD2. This CDR3 has 16 residues. V lost 5 bases and J lost 4; bases outside the gene matches: 5. From germline, CDR1 is SNHLY and CDR2 FYNNEI. The CDR3 DNA sequence: TGTGCCAGCAGTTGGACTAGCGGGGGCCTTTACAATGAGCAGTTCTTC. Protein sequence: CASSWTSGGLYNEQFF.